This T cell receptor (beta chain) was profiled in a study of radiation and T cells in renal cell carcinoma. Whole-study results and caveats: Compared with controls, irradiated tumors showed greater TCR clonality. Dominant CDR3 motifs were more common in irradiated tumors than controls.

The CDR3 has 14 amino acids. CDR1 is SGHDT, CDR2 YYEEEE, per germline. V lost 2 bases, J lost 4 bases, and 4 bases stayed unmatched. This clone is medium-sized by share. What it recognizes is unknown. Assay: immunoSEQ multiplex PCR; the TCRdb copy retains only in-frame clones and omits some. The sample records 14,000 to 15,000 clones, around two thirds being singletons. The treatment here: treatment-naive control, cytoreductive nephrectomy. This specimen consisted of tumor tissue, obtained from a patient whose treatment was nephrectomy without radiotherapy. The clonotype was recovered from a man in his sixties with renal cell carcinoma. The rearrangement links TRBV5-6 to TRBJ1-2; 8 bases map to TRBD1. The CDR3: CASSFRDRPYGYTF. In nucleotides, the CDR3 is TGTGCCAGCAGCTTTCGGGACAGGCCCTATGGCTACACCTTC.